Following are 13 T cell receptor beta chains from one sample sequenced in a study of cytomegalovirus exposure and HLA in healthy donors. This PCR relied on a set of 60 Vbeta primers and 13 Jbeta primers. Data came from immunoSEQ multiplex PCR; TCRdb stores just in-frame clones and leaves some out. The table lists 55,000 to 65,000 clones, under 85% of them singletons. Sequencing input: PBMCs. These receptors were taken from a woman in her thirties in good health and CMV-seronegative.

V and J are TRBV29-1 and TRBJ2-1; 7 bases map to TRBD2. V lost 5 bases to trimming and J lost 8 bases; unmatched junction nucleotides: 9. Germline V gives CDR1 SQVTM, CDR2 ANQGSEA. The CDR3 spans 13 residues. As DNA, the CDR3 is TGCAGCGTTAGCTTTCGGACTAGGTATGAGCAGTTCTTC. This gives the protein CSVSFRTRYEQFF.

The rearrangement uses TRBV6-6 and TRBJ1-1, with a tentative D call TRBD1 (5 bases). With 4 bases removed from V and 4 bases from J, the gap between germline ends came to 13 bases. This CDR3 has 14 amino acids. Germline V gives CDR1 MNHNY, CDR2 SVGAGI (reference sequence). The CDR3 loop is CASSSVGGVTEAFF. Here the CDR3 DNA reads TGTGCCAGCAGTTCCGTCGGGGGGGTCACTGAAGCTTTCTTT.

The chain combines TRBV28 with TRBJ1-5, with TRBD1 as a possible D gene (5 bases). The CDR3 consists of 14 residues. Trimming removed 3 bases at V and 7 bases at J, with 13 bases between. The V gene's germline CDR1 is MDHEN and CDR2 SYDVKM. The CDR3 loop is CASSFAGDRQPQHF. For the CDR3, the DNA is TGTGCCAGCAGTTTCGCGGGGGATCGGCAGCCCCAGCATTTT.

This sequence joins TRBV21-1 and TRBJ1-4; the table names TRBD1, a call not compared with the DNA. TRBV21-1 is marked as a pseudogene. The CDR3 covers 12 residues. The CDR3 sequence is CASRGGGEKLFF. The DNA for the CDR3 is TGTGCTTCACGAGGGGGTGGGGAAAAACTGTTTTTT.

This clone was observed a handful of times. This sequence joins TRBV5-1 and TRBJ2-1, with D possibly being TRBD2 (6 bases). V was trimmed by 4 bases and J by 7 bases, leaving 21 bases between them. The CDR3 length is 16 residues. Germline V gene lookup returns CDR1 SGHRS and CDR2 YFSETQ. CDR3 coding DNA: TGCGCCAGCAGCCTGGTGGCGGGGACGGGGTGGAATGAGCAGTTCTTC. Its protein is CASSLVAGTGWNEQFF. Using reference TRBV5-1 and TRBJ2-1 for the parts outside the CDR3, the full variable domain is KAGVTQTPRYLIKTRGQQVTLSCSPISGHRSVSWYQQTPGQGLQFLFEYFSETQRNKGNFPGRFSGRQFSNSRSEMNVSTLELGDSALYLCASSLVAGTGWNEQFFGPGTRLTVL.

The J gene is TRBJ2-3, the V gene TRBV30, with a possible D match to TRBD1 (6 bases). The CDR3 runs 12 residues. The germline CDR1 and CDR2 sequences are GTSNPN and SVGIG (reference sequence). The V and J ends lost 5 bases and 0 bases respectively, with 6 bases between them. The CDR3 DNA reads TGTGCCTGGGACAGGAGCACAGATACGCAGTATTTT. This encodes CAWDRSTDTQYF.

DNA of the CDR3: TGCGCCAGCAGCCAAGATCCAGGGCTGAATTCACCCCTCCACTTT. It codes for CASSQDPGLNSPLHF. This chain joins TRBV4-3 and TRBJ1-6; the D gene is possibly TRBD1 (5 bases). Germline V gene lookup returns CDR1 LGHNA and CDR2 YSLEER. This CDR3 is built from 15 residues. The V end lost 0 bases, the J end lost 7 bases, and 10 bases lay between the germline ends.

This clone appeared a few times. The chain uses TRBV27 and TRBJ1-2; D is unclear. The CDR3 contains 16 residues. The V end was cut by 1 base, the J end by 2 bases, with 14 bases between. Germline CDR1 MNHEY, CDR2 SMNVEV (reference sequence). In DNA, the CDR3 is TGTGCCAGCAGTTTATATCCCCACGGTGAAAACTATGGCTACACCTTC. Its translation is CASSLYPHGENYGYTF.

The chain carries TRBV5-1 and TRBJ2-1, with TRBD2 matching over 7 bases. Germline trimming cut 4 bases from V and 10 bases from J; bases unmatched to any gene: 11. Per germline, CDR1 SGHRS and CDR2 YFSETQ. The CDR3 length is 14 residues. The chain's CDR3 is CASSTGLGSREQFF. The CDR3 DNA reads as TGCGCCAGCAGCACCGGACTAGGTTCAAGGGAGCAGTTCTTC.

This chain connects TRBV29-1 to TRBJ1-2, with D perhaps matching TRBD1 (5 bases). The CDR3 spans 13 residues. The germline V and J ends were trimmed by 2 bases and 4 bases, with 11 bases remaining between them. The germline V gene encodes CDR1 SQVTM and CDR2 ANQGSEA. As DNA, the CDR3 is TGCAGCGTTGAACGGTGGGGCCTCTATGGCTACACCTTC. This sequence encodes CSVERWGLYGYTF.

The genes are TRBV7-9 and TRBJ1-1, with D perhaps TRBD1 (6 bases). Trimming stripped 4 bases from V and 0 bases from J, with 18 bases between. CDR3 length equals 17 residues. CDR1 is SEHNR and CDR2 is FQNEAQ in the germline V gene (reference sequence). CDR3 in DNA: TGTGCCAGCAGCTCCCCCGGCAGGGGCCAGATGAACACTGAAGCTTTCTTT. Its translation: CASSSPGRGQMNTEAFF.

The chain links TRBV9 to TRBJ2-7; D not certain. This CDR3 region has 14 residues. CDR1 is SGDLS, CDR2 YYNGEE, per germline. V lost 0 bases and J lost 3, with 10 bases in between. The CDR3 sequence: CASSVDSFRYEQYF. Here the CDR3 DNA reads TGTGCCAGCAGCGTAGACAGTTTCCGCTACGAGCAGTACTTC. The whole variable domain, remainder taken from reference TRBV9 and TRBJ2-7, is DSGVTQTPKHLITATGQRVTLRCSPRSGDLSVYWYQQSLDQGLQFLIQYYNGEERAKGNILERFSAQQFPDLHSELNLSSLELGDSALYFCASSVDSFRYEQYFGPGTRLTVT.

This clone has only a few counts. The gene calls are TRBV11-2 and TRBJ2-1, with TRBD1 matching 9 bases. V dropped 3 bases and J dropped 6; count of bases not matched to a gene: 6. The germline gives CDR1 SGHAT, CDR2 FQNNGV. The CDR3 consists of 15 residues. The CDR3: CASSLEGTGRNEQFF. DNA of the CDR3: TGTGCCAGCAGCTTGGAAGGGACAGGGCGCAATGAGCAGTTCTTC. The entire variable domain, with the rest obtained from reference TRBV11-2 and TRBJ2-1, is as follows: EAGVAQSPRYKIIEKRQSVAFWCNPISGHATLYWYQQILGQGPKLLIQFQNNGVVDDSQLPKDRFSAERLKGVDSTLKIQPAKLEDSAVYLCASSLEGTGRNEQFFGPGTRLTVL.